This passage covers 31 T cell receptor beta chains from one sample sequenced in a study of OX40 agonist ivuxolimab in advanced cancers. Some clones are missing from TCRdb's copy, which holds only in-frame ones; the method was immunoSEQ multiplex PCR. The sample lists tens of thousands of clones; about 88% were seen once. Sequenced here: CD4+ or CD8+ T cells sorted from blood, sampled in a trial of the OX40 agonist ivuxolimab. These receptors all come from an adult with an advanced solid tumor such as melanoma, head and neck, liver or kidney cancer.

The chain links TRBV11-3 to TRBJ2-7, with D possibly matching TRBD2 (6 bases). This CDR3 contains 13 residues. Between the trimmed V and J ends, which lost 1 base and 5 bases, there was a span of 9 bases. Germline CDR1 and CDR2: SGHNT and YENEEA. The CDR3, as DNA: TGTGCCAGCAGCTTAGCGACTAGTAACGAGCAGTACTTC. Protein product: CASSLATSNEQYF. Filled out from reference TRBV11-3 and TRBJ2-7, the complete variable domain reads EAGVVQSPRYKIIEKKQPVAFWCNPISGHNTLYWYLQNLGQGPELLIRYENEEAVDDSQLPKDRFSAERLKGVDSTLKIQPAELGDSAVYLCASSLATSNEQYFGPGTRLTVT.

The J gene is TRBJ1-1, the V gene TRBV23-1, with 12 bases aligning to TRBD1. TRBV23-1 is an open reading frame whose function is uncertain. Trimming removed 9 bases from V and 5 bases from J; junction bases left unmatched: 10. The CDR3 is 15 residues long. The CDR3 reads CARPDRDRGQTEAFF. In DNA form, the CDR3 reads TGCGCCAGACCAGACCGGGACAGGGGGCAAACTGAAGCTTTCTTT.

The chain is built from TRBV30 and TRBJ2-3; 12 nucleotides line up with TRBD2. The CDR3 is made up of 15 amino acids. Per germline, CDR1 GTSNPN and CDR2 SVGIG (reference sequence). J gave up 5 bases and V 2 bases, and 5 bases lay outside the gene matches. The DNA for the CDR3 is TGTGCCTGGAGTCTAGCGGGAGGGCATAAAGATACGCAGTATTTT. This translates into CAWSLAGGHKDTQYF.

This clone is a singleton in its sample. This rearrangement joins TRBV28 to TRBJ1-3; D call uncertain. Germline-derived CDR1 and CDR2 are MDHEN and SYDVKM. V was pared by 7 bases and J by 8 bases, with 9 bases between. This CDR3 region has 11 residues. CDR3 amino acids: CASISFYTIYF. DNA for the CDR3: TGTGCCAGCATTTCTTTTTACACCATATATTTT.

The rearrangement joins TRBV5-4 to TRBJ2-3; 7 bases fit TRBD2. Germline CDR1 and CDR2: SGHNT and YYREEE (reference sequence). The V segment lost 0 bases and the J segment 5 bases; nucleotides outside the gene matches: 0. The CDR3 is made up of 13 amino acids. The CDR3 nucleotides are TGTGCCAGCAGCTTGGCGGGAGGAGATACGCAGTATTTT. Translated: CASSLAGGDTQYF.

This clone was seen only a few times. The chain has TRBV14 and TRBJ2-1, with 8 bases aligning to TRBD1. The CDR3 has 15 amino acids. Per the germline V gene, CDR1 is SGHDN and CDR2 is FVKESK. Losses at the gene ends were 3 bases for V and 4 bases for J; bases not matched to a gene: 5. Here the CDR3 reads CASSHRDRIYNEQFF. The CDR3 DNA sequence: TGTGCCAGCAGCCACCGGGACAGGATTTACAATGAGCAGTTCTTC.

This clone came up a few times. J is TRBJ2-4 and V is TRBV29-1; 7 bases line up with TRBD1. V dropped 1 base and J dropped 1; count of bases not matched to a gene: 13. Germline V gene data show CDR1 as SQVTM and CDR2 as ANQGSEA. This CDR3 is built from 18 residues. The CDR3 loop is CSVEVVQTGLGAKNIQYF. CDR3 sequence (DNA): TGCAGCGTTGAAGTGGTCCAGACAGGGCTTGGGGCCAAAAACATTCAGTACTTC.

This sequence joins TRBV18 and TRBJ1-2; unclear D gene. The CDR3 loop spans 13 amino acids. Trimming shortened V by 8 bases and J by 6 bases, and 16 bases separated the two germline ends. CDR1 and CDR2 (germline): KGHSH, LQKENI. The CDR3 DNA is TGTGCCAGCCTGGAGGGCCAAGACCATGGCTACACCTTC. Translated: CASLEGQDHGYTF.

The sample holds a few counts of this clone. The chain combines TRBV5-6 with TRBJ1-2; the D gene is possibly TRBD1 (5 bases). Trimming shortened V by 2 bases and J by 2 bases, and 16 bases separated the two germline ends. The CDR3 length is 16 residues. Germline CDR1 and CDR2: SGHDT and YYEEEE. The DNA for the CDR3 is TGTGCCAGCAGCTTTGGGATTGGGACCGTGAACTATGGCTACACCTTC. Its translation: CASSFGIGTVNYGYTF.

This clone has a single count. CDR3 nucleotides: TGTGCCAGCAGCGTAGGAGCCGGCCTCCAAGAGACCCAGTACTTC. The encoded protein is CASSVGAGLQETQYF. This chain uses TRBV9 with TRBJ2-5; D call uncertain. Between the trimmed V and J ends, which lost 0 bases and 1 base, there was a span of 10 bases. Germline V CDR1 and CDR2: SGDLS, YYNGEE. CDR3 length equals 15 residues.

The CDR3 DNA is TGTGCCAGCAGCCCAGACCGTCCGGGAGAAAAACTGTTTTTT. Translated: CASSPDRPGEKLFF. The chain joins TRBV5-4 to TRBJ1-4; D call uncertain. Germline V CDR1 and CDR2: SGHNT, YYREEE (reference sequence). The CDR3 totals 14 residues. Trimming left V 4 bases short and J 8 bases short, with 15 bases between.

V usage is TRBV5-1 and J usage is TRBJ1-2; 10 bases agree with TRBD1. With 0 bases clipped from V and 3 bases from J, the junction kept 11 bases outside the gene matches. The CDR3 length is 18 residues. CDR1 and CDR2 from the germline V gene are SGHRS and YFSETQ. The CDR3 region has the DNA TGCGCCAGCAGCTTGGCCCCGTTGGGACAGGGGATCGACTATGGCTACACCTTC. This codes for CASSLAPLGQGIDYGYTF.

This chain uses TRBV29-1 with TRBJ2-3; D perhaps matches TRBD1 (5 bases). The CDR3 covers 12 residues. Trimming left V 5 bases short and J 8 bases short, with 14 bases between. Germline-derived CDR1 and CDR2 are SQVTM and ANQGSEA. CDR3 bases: TGCAGCGTTTCCGACCAGGGTGGTACGCAGTATTTT. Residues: CSVSDQGGTQYF.

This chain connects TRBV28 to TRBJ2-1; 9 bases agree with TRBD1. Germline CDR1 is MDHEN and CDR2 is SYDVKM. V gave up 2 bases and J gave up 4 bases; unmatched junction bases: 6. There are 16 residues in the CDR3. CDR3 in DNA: TGTGCCAGCAGTTTAGGGGACAGGGTGCGGTACAATGAGCAGTTCTTC. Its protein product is CASSLGDRVRYNEQFF.

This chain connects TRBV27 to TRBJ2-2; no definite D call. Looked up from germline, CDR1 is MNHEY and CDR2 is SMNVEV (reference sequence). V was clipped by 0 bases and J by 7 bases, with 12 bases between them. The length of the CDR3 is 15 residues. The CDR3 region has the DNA TGTGCCAGCAGTTTATCGGCGGAGTCTGTCGGGGAGCTGTTTTTT. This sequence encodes CASSLSAESVGELFF.

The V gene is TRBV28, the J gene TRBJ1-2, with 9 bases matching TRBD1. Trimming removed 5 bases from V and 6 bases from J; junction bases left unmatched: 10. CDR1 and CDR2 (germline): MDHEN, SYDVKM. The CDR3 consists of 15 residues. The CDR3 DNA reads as TGTGCCAGCAGTCTCACAGGGGGCGCGGTTCATGGCTACACCTTC. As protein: CASSLTGGAVHGYTF.

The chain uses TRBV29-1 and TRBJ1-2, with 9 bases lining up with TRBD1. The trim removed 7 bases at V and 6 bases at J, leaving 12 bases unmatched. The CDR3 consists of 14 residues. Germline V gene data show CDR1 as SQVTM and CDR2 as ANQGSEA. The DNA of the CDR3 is TGCAGCGCGCCCGACGGGACAGGGTTCAATGGCTACACCTTC. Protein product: CSAPDGTGFNGYTF.

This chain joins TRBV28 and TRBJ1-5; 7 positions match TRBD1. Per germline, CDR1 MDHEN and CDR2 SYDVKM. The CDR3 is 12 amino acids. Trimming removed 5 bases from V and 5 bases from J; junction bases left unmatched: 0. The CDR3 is CASSTGDQPQHF. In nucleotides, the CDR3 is TGTGCCAGCAGTACAGGGGATCAGCCCCAGCATTTT.

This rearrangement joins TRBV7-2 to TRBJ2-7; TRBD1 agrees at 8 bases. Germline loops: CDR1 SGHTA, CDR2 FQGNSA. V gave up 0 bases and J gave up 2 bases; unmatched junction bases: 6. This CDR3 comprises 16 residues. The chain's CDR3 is CASSLAPGTGAYEQYF. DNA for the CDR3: TGTGCCAGCAGCTTAGCCCCCGGGACAGGCGCCTACGAGCAGTACTTC. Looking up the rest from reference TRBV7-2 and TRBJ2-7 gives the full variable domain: GAGVSQSPSNKVTEKGKDVELRCDPISGHTALYWYRQSLGQGLEFLIYFQGNSAPDKSGLPSDRFSAERTGGSVSTLTIQRTQQEDSAVYLCASSLAPGTGAYEQYFGPGTRLTVT.

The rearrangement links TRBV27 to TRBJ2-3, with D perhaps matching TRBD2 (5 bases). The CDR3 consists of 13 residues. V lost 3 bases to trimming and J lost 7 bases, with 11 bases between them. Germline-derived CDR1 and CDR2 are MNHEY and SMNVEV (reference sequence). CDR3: CASSFREQNTQYF. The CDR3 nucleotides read TGTGCCAGCAGTTTCCGGGAACAGAATACGCAGTATTTT.

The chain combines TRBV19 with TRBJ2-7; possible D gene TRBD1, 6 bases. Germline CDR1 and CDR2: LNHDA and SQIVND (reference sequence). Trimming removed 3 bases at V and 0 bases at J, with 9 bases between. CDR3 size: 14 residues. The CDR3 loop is CASSIRGSSYEQYF. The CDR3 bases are TGTGCCAGTAGTATCAGGGGCAGCTCCTACGAGCAGTACTTC.

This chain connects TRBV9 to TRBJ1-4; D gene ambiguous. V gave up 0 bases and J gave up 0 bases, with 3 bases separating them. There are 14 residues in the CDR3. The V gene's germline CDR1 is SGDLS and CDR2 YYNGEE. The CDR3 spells CASSVGPTNEKLFF. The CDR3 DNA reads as TGTGCCAGCAGCGTAGGTCCAACTAATGAAAAACTGTTTTTT.

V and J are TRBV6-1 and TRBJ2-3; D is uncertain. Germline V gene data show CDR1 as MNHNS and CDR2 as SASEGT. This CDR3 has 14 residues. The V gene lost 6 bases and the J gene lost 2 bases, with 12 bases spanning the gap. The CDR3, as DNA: TGTGCCAGCAGACCATCCTCATCCACAGATACGCAGTATTTT. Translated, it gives CASRPSSSTDTQYF.

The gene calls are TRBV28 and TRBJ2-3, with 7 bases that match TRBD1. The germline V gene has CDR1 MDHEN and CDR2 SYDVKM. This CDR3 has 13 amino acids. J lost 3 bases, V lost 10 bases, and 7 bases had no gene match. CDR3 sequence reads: CAIRGQITDTQYF. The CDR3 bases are TGTGCCATCCGGGGACAGATTACAGATACGCAGTATTTT.

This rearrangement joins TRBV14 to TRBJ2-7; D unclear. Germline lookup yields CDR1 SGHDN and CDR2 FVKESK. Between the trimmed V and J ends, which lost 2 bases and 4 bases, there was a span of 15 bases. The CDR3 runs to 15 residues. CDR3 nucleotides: TGTGCCAGCAGCCAACTGTTGACGGGCGGTTACGAGCAGTACTTC. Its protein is CASSQLLTGGYEQYF.

CDR3 loop: CASSQDGVGYYGYTF. CDR3 nucleotides: TGCGCCAGCAGCCAAGACGGTGTGGGGTACTATGGCTACACCTTC. V and J are TRBV4-3 and TRBJ1-2, with no clear D. CDR3 length: 15 amino acids. V was pared by 0 bases and J by 3 bases, with 11 bases between. CDR1 is LGHNA and CDR2 is YSLEER in the germline V gene.

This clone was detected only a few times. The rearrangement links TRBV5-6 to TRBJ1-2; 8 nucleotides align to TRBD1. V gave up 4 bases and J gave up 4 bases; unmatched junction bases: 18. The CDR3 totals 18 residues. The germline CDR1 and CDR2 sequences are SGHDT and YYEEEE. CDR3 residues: CASSEPTGDPRLGYGYTF. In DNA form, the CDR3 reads TGTGCCAGCAGCGAACCGACAGGGGACCCCCGTTTAGGCTATGGCTACACCTTC. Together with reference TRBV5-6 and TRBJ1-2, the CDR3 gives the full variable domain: DAGVTQSPTHLIKTRGQQVTLRCSPKSGHDTVSWYQQALGQGPQFIFQYYEEEERQRGNFPDRFSGHQFPNYSSELNVNALLLGDSALYLCASSEPTGDPRLGYGYTFGSGTRLTVV.

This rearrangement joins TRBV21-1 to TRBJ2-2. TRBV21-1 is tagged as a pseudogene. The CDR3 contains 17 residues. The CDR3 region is CASSKVGTRGNTGELFF. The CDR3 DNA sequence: TGTGCCAGCAGCAAAGTGGGAACTAGGGGGAACACCGGGGAGCTGTTTTTT.

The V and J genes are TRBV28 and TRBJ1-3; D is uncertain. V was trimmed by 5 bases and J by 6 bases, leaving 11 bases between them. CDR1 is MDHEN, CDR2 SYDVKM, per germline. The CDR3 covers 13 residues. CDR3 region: CASSPVAQNTIYF. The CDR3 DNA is TGTGCCAGCAGTCCCGTCGCACAAAACACCATATATTTT.

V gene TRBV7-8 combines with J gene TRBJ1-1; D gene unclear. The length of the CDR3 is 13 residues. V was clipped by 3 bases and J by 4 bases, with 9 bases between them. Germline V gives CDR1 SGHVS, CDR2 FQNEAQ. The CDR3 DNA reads TGTGCCAGCAGCTTGTACCTGAGCACTGAAGCTTTCTTT. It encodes CASSLYLSTEAFF. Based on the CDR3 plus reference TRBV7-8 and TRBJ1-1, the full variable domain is GAGVSQSPRYKVAKRGQDVALRCDPISGHVSLFWYQQALGQGPEFLTYFQNEAQLDKSGLPSDRFFAERPEGSVSTLKIQRTQQEDSAVYLCASSLYLSTEAFFGQGTRLTVV.

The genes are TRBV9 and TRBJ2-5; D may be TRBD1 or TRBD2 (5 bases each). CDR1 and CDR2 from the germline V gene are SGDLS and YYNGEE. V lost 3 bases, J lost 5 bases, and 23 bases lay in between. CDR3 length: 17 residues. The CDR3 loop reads CASSAYGAREVVETQYF. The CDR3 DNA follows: TGTGCCAGCAGCGCCTACGGGGCCAGGGAAGTTGTGGAGACCCAGTACTTC.